A selection of T cell receptor beta chains follows, all from one sample in a study of T cells in localized non-small cell lung cancer. Sequencing was performed with immunoSEQ multiplex PCR; in TCRdb, only in-frame clones are kept and a portion is missing. The sample contains about 22,000 clones, about nine tenths of which appear only once. Specimen: PBMCs, collected before any cancer treatment. These receptors all stem from a man aged 40-75 years with stage II squamous cell lung carcinoma. Each CDR3 is given with its conserved first and last residue. D genes are given only for firm matches. The size field is filled for only some rows; it gives once, few, many or a size class.

V gene: TRBV2; clone size: NA; D gene: NA; J gene: TRBJ1-6; CDR3 DNA: TGTGCCAGCAGCCCACAGGGATTGGGGAATTCACCCCTCCACTTT; CDR3 protein: CASSPQGLGNSPLHF
V gene: TRBV7-8; clone size: NA; D gene: NA; J gene: TRBJ1-2; CDR3 DNA: TGTGCCAGCAGCTTATCTGTGTATGGCTACACCTTC; CDR3 protein: CASSLSVYGYTF
V gene: TRBV14; clone size: NA; D gene: TRBD1; J gene: TRBJ1-4; CDR3 DNA: TGTGCCAGCAGCCGGAAGAGGGACAGGGGAACTAATGAAAAACTGTTTTTT; CDR3 protein: CASSRKRDRGTNEKLFF
V gene: TRBV5-4; clone size: NA; D gene: TRBD2; J gene: TRBJ2-1; CDR3 DNA: TGTGCCAGCAGCTTGGCTAGCGGGAGGGCCTACAATGAGCAGTTCTTC; CDR3 protein: CASSLASGRAYNEQFF
V gene: TRBV4-2; clone size: once; D gene: NA; J gene: TRBJ1-6; CDR3 DNA: TGTGCCAGCAGCCACCTGGTATGGTCCTATAATTCACCCCTCCACTTT; CDR3 protein: CASSHLVWSYNSPLHF
V gene: TRBV18; clone size: once; D gene: NA; J gene: TRBJ2-1; CDR3 DNA: TGTGCCAGCTCACGGGACTCGAACAGAAATGAGCAGTTCTTC; CDR3 protein: CASSRDSNRNEQFF
V gene: TRBV7-3; clone size: NA; D gene: TRBD2; J gene: TRBJ2-1; CDR3 DNA: TGTGCCAGGCCTGATAAGCGGGAGAGCCGGGGTAAGTTCTTC; CDR3 protein: CARPDKRESRGKFF
V gene: TRBV29-1; clone size: NA; D gene: NA; J gene: TRBJ2-3; CDR3 DNA: TGCAGCGTTGGACAGTCTAAAAGGGATACGCAGTATTTT; CDR3 protein: CSVGQSKRDTQYF
V gene: TRBV4-1; clone size: NA; D gene: NA; J gene: TRBJ2-7; CDR3 DNA: TGCGCCAGCAGCCAAGAATCGAGGGCTACCTACGAGCAGTACTTC; CDR3 protein: CASSQESRATYEQYF
V gene: TRBV7-2; clone size: NA; D gene: NA; J gene: TRBJ2-2; CDR3 DNA: TGTGCCAGCAGCTTAATGGCGGACCCCGGGGAGCTGTTTTTT; CDR3 protein: CASSLMADPGELFF
V gene: TRBV5-5; clone size: NA; D gene: NA; J gene: TRBJ1-5; CDR3 DNA: TGTGCCAGCAGCTTGTCGGGCGCCCAGCCCCAGCATTTT; CDR3 protein: CASSLSGAQPQHF
V gene: TRBV11-3; clone size: NA; D gene: TRBD1; J gene: TRBJ2-2; CDR3 DNA: TGTGCCAGCAGCGGACAACAGGGGGCGGACACCGGGGAGCTGTTTTTT; CDR3 protein: CASSGQQGADTGELFF
V gene: TRBV10-2; clone size: NA; D gene: NA; J gene: TRBJ2-7; CDR3 DNA: TGCGCCAGCAGCTCCAGTAGTAATTACGAGCAGTACTTC; CDR3 protein: CASSSSSNYEQYF
V gene: TRBV11-2; clone size: NA; D gene: TRBD1; J gene: TRBJ1-1; CDR3 DNA: TGTGCCAGCAGTAGGGGGGGGACAGGCATGAACACTGAAGCTTTCTTT; CDR3 protein: CASSRGGTGMNTEAFF
V gene: TRBV28; clone size: NA; D gene: NA; J gene: TRBJ1-2; CDR3 DNA: TGTGCCAGCAGTTACCCAGAACACTATGGCTACACCTTC; CDR3 protein: CASSYPEHYGYTF
V gene: TRBV7-3; clone size: NA; D gene: NA; J gene: TRBJ2-5; CDR3 DNA: TGTGCCAGCAGCCCCTTGGGGGAGTTAGGGGAGACCCAGTACTTC; CDR3 protein: CASSPLGELGETQYF
V gene: TRBV11-2; clone size: NA; D gene: TRBD2; J gene: TRBJ2-5; CDR3 DNA: TGTGCCAGCAGCTTAGGGCCCGGGACTAGCCGAGAGACCCAGTACTTC; CDR3 protein: CASSLGPGTSRETQYF
V gene: TRBV19; clone size: NA; D gene: TRBD2; J gene: TRBJ2-1; CDR3 DNA: TGTGCCAGTGGCCCGGGACTAGCGGGGTCCTACAATGAGCAGTTCTTC; CDR3 protein: CASGPGLAGSYNEQFF